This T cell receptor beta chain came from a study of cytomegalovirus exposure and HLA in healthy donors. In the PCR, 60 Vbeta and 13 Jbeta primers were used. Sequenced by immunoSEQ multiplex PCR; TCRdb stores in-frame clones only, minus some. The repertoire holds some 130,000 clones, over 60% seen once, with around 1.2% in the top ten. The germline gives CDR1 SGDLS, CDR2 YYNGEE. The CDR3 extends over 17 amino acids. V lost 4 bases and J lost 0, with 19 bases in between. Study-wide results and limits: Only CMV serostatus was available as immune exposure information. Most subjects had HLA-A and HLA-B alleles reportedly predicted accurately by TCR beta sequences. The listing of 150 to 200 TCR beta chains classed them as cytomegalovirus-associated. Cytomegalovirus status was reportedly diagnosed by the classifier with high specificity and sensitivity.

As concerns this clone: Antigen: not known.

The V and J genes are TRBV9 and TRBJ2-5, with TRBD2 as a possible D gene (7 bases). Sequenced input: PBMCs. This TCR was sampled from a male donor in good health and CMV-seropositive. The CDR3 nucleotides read TGTGCCAGCAGCCCAGAGGGGGGGGGAAAGTACCAAGAGACCCAGTACTTC. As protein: CASSPEGGGKYQETQYF.